This record looks at one T cell receptor beta chain sequence and its context. Within the sample, other DNA sequences also encode this same CDR3. The sample originates from a study of blood T cell repertoires in COVID-19. Whole-study context: Sources were T cells, B-cell-depleted T cells, or PBMCs; the material itself was cDNA or gDNA.

Enrollment of patients from Seattle took place during active infection, with longitudinal follow-up. The authors' processing: By means of reference gene primer amplification, nucleated cell counts were estimated. Some clones are missing from TCRdb's copy, which holds only in-frame ones; the method was immunoSEQ multiplex PCR. V, J and clone size are those of that table, while D and trimming were read from the DNA. Of 150,000 to 200,000 clones listed, roughly 81% are singletons. Germline-derived CDR1 and CDR2 are SEHNR and FQNEAQ (reference sequence). This CDR3 is 13 amino acids long. Trimming cost V 1 base and J 4 bases, with 7 bases left between them.

The sequenced sample was peripheral blood. This TCR derives from a woman at least 80 years old with COVID-19, enrolled during active disease. V gene TRBV7-9 combines with J gene TRBJ1-2, with a tentative D call TRBD1 (5 bases). CDR3 sequence reads: CASSLGGSYGYTF. CDR3 sequence (DNA): TGTGCCAGCAGCTTAGGGGGCTCCTATGGCTACACCTTC.